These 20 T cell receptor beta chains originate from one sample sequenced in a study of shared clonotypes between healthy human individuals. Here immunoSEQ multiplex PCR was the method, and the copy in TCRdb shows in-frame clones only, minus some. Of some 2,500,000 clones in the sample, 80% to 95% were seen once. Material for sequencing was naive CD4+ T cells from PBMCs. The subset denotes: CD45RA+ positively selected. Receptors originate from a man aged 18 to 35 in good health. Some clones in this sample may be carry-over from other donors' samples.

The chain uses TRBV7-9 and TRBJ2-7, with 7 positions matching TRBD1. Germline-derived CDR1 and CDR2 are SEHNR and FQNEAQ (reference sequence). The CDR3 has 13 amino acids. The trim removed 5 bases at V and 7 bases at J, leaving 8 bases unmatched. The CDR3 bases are TGTGCCAGCAGCCCCGAGGGGGCAGGAGAGCAGTACTTC. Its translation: CASSPEGAGEQYF.

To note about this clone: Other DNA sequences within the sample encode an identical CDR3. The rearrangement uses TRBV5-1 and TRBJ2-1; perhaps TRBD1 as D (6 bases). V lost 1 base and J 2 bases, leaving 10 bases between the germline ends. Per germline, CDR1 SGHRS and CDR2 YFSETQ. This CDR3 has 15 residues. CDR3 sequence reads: CASSLLQGPYNEQFF. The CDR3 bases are TGCGCCAGCAGCTTGCTACAGGGCCCCTACAATGAGCAGTTCTTC.

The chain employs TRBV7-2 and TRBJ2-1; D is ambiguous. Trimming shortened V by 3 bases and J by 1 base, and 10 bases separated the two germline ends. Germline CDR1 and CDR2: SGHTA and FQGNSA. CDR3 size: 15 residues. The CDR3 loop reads CASSFRSSSYNEQFF. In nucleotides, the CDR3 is TGTGCCAGCAGCTTCCGCTCTAGTTCCTACAATGAGCAGTTCTTC.

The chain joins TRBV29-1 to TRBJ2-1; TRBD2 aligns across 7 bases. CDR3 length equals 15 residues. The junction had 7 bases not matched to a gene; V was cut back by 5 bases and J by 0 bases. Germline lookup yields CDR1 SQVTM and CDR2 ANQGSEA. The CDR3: CSVFSGGSSYNEQFF. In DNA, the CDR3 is TGCAGCGTTTTTTCGGGCGGGAGCTCCTACAATGAGCAGTTCTTC.

CDR3 nucleotide sequence: TGCGCCAGCAACTTAAGCCCCCAGGGGGAGGATACGCAGTATTTT. Protein product: CASNLSPQGEDTQYF. This sequence joins TRBV5-1 and TRBJ2-3; 7 nucleotides line up with TRBD1. CDR3 size: 15 residues. Germline loops: CDR1 SGHRS, CDR2 YFSETQ. V shed 6 bases, J shed 6 bases, and the junction held 13 bases outside the gene matches.

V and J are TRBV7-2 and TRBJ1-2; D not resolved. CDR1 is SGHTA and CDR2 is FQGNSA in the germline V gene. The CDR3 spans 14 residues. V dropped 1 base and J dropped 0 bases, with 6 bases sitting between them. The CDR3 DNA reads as TGTGCCAGCAGCTTAGGGTCTACTAACTATGGCTACACCTTC. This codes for CASSLGSTNYGYTF.

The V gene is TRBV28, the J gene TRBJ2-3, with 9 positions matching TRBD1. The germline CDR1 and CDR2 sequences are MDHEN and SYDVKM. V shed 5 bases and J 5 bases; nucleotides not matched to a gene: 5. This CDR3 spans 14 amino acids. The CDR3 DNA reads TGTGCCAGCAGTCTACCGGGACAGGGAGATACGCAGTATTTT. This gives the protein CASSLPGQGDTQYF.

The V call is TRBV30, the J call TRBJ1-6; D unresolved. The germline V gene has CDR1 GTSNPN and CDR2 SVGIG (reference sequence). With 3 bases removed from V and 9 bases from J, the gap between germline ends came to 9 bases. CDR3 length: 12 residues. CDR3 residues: CAWRASSSPLHF. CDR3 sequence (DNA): TGTGCCTGGAGGGCGTCGAGTTCACCCCTCCACTTT.

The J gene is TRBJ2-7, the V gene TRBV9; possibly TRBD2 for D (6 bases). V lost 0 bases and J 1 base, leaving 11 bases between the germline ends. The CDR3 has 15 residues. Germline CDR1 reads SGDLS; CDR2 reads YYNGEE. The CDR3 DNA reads TGTGCCAGCAGCGTAGGCCCTAGCGAATCCTACGAGCAGTACTTC. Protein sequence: CASSVGPSESYEQYF.

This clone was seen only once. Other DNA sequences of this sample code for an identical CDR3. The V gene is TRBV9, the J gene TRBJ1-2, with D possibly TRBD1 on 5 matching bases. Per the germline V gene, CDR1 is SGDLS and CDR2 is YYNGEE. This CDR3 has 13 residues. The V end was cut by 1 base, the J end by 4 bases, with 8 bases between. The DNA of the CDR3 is TGTGCCAGCAGCGTACAGGGAAGCTATGGCTACACCTTC. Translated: CASSVQGSYGYTF.

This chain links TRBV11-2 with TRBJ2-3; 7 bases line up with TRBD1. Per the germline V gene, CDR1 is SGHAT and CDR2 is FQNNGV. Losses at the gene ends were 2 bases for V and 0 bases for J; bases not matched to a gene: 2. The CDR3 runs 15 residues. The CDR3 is CASSLRDRSTDTQYF. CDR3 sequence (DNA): TGTGCCAGCAGCTTACGGGACAGAAGCACAGATACGCAGTATTTT. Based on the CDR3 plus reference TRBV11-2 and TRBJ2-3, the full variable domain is EAGVAQSPRYKIIEKRQSVAFWCNPISGHATLYWYQQILGQGPKLLIQFQNNGVVDDSQLPKDRFSAERLKGVDSTLKIQPAKLEDSAVYLCASSLRDRSTDTQYFGPGTRLTVL.

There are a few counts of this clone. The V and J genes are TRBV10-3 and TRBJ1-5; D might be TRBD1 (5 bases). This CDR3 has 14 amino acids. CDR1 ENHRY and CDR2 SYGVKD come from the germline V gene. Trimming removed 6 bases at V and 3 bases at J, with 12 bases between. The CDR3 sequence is CAISREGNNQPQHF. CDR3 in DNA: TGTGCCATCAGCAGGGAAGGGAACAATCAGCCCCAGCATTTT.

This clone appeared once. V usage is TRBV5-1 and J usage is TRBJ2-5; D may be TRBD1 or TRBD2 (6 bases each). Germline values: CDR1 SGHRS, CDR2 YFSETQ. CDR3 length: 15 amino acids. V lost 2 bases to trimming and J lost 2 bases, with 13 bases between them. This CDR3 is CASSLGSGAQETQYF. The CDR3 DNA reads TGCGCCAGCAGCTTAGGGTCGGGGGCTCAAGAGACCCAGTACTTC.

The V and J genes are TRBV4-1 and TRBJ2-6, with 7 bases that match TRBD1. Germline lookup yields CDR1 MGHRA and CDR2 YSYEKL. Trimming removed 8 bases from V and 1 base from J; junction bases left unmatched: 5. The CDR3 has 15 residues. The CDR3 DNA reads TGCGCCAGCCGACAGGGCGGTTCTGGGGCCAACGTCCTGACTTTC. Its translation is CASRQGGSGANVLTF.

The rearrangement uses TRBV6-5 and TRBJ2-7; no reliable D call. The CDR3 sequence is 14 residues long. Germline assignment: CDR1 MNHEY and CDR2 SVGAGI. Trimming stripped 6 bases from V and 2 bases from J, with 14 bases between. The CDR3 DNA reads TGTGCCAGCAGCCCCATCGAGCGTACCTACGAGCAGTACTTC. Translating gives CASSPIERTYEQYF.

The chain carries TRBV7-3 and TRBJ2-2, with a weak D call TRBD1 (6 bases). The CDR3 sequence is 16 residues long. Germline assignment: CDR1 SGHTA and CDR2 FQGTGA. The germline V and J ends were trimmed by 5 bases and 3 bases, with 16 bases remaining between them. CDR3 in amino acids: CASSVQGFWDTGELFF. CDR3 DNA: TGTGCCAGCAGCGTACAGGGATTCTGGGACACCGGGGAGCTGTTTTTT.

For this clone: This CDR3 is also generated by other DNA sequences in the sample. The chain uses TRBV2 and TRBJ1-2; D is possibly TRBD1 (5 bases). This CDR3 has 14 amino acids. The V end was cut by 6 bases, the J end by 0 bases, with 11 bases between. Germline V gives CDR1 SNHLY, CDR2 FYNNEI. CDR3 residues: CASSLGGTNYGYTF. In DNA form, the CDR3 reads TGTGCCAGCAGCCTGGGGGGGACTAACTATGGCTACACCTTC.

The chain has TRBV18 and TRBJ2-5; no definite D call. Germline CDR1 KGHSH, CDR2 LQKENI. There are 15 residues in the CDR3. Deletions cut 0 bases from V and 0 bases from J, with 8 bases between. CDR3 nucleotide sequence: TGTGCCAGCTCACCACCGGGCCAGTACCAAGAGACCCAGTACTTC. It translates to CASSPPGQYQETQYF.

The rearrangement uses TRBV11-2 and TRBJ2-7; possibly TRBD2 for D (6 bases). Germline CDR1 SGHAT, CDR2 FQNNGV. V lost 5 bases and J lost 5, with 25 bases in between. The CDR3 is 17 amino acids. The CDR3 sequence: CASSPFGGAGIGDEQYF. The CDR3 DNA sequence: TGTGCCAGCAGCCCTTTTGGAGGGGCAGGGATCGGCGACGAGCAGTACTTC.

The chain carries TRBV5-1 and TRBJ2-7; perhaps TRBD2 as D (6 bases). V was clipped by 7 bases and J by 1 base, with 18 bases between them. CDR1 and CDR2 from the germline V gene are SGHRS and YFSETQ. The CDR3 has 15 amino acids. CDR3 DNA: TGCGCCAGCCGACTAGGCCAACAAAATTCCTACGAGCAGTACTTC. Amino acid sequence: CASRLGQQNSYEQYF.